This T cell receptor (beta chain) was obtained from a study of cytomegalovirus exposure and HLA in healthy donors. Broader study findings: For most TCR sequences rarity was the rule, although some public TCRs occurred in many donors. An analysis was carried out later, and it reportedly showed fewer N-insertions in an Asian-associated ancestry cluster than the approximately 670-donor mean. Equally common other TCR beta chains were less clonally expanded than HLA-associated ones, a later analysis found. TRBV6-2, TRBV6-3 and some other V segments were excluded as indistinguishable.

CDR1 and CDR2 from the germline V gene are MDHEN and SYDVKM. This CDR3 is built from 15 residues. V dropped 4 bases and J dropped 7; count of bases not matched to a gene: 4. This clone showed up just a few times. Its target is not known. PCR primers comprised 60 Vbeta and 13 Jbeta primers. Profiled with immunoSEQ multiplex PCR; TCRdb holds only in-frame clones, not every one. The sample has fewer than 250,000 clones, over 60% seen once; the top ten hold less than 1.1%. The genes are TRBV28 and TRBJ2-1, with 13 bases matching TRBD2. The sequenced sample consisted of PBMCs. The source of this sequence is a middle-aged woman in good health and CMV-seronegative. DNA of the CDR3: TGTGCCAGCAGTTCCGGGACTAGCGGGATAAATGAGCAGTTCTTC. It yields the protein CASSSGTSGINEQFF.